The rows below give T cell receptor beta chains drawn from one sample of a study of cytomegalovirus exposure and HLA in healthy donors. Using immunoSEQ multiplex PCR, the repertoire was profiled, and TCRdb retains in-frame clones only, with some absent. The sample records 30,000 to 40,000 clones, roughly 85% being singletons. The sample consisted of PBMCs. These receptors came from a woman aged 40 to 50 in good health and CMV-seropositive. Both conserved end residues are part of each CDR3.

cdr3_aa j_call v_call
CASSSRPGSSYEQYF TRBJ2-7 TRBV27
CASSFGGTSGGQETQYF TRBJ2-5 TRBV5-4
CASRLQGTYEQYF TRBJ2-7 TRBV7-9
CAISGTTGIIANEQFF TRBJ2-1 TRBV10-3
CATSRAVTGLGEQYF TRBJ2-7 TRBV15
CAIKGDRLQDTQYF TRBJ2-3 TRBV10-3
CASSSLEGINEQYF TRBJ2-7 TRBV11-2
CASSVGGRETQYF TRBJ2-5 TRBV9
CASAAGGADGYTF TRBJ1-2 TRBV6-5
CAWSLTGTGNTIYF TRBJ1-3 TRBV30
CASSTGVSNEQYF TRBJ2-7 TRBV6-5
CASSFQGGEADTQYF TRBJ2-3 TRBV5-1
CASYVAGGEKLFF TRBJ1-4 TRBV28
CASSQGGALNTEAFF TRBJ1-1 TRBV14
CASTPPAGEAFF TRBJ1-1 TRBV6-5
CASSPPGRVGAFF TRBJ1-1 TRBV18
CASILGGPTEAFF TRBJ1-1 TRBV5-8
CASSLSKPGRADTQYF TRBJ2-3 TRBV7-2
CASSALGGQGESEQFF TRBJ2-1 TRBV5-8
CASSLLVAGGPGELFF TRBJ2-2 TRBV5-4
CASSSATNEKLFF TRBJ1-4 TRBV27
CSVSSGVRANYGYTF TRBJ1-2 TRBV29-1
CASSVGGPEKLFF TRBJ1-4 TRBV9
CAIRGREDQPQHF TRBJ1-5 TRBV10-3
CASSYPRQGVYEQYF TRBJ2-7 TRBV6-5
CATRDRGSLSGANVLTF TRBJ2-6 TRBV19
CASRWGVETQYF TRBJ2-5 TRBV28
CASSRSGTGGEKLFF TRBJ1-4 TRBV18
CASSLDGGRSNQPQHF TRBJ1-5 TRBV5-1
CSVGQFITNTGELFF TRBJ2-2 TRBV29-1
CASRLLQGGEQYF TRBJ2-7 TRBV6-5
CAVSPYNQPQHF TRBJ1-5 TRBV10-3
CASHKTGGGYGYTF TRBJ1-2 TRBV27
CAWSWQSNQPQHF TRBJ1-5 TRBV30
CATSRDRQLDNTGELFF TRBJ2-2 TRBV15
CASSEEGANYNEQFF TRBJ2-1 TRBV6-1
CASRDLAGPGTDTQYF TRBJ2-3 TRBV27
CASSLGKSTGGNSPLHF TRBJ1-6 TRBV7-9
CAISESVRQGRNTGELFF TRBJ2-2 TRBV10-3
CASSSRGQLYF TRBJ2-5 TRBV9
CASSLPPTGVPYEQYF TRBJ2-7 TRBV11-2
CASSAQGQGARETQYF TRBJ2-5 TRBV7-2
CASSQDLGSAGVGYTF TRBJ1-2 TRBV4-3
CASSIYSATNEKLFF TRBJ1-4 TRBV28
CASSSAGTGGYEQYF TRBJ2-7 TRBV5-1
CASSSYTDTQYF TRBJ2-3 TRBV28
CASRDRAGRNQPQHF TRBJ1-5 TRBV6-5
CASSELINRVDTGELFF TRBJ2-2 TRBV25-1
CASSSLGQTGTSGNNEQFF TRBJ2-1 TRBV5-1
CASSGQGPRIQYF TRBJ2-4 TRBV25-1
CASSQERQSSGNTIYF TRBJ1-3 TRBV4-3